The 27 T cell receptor beta chains listed next were all sequenced from one sample in a study of cytomegalovirus exposure and HLA in healthy donors. The PCR used 60 Vbeta and 13 Jbeta primers. The repertoire was sequenced with immunoSEQ multiplex PCR; TCRdb's copy has only in-frame clones and lacks some. Among 100,000 to 150,000 clones listed, 80% were seen once. Sequenced sample: PBMCs. The receptors derive from a man in his thirties or forties in good health and CMV-seropositive.

The rearrangement uses TRBV15 and TRBJ2-5; D is possibly TRBD1 (6 bases). The J call may be faulty, since TRBJ2-7 better matches the DNA end. Germline V gene data show CDR1 as LNHNV and CDR2 as YYDKDF (reference sequence). CDR3 size: 15 residues. This chain's CDR3 is CATSRDLDRGYEQYF. CDR3 coding DNA: TGTGCCACCAGCAGAGACCTGGACAGAGGCTACGAGCAGTACTTC.

J is TRBJ2-2 and V is TRBV11-1; tentative D call: TRBD1 (6 bases). Deletions cut 5 bases from V and 1 base from J, with 11 bases between. The V gene's germline CDR1 is SGHAT and CDR2 FQDESV (reference sequence). The CDR3 is 15 amino acids. The CDR3 region has the DNA TGTGCCAGCAGCGTAGACAGGCTGAACACCGGGGAGCTGTTTTTT. This encodes CASSVDRLNTGELFF. Combining the CDR3 with reference TRBV11-1 and TRBJ2-2 gives the whole variable domain EAEVAQSPRYKITEKSQAVAFWCDPISGHATLYWYRQILGQGPELLVQFQDESVVDDSQLPKDRFSAERLKGVDSTLKIQPAELGDSAMYLCASSVDRLNTGELFFGEGSRLTVL.

The V gene is TRBV5-6, the J gene TRBJ2-5; D gene ambiguous. The CDR3 loop spans 13 amino acids. Trimming took off 5 bases at V and 5 bases at J, with 13 bases between the two ends. Germline loops: CDR1 SGHDT, CDR2 YYEEEE. CDR3 DNA: TGTGCCAGCAGTCACTTAATCGCGGAGACCCAGTACTTC. Translation: CASSHLIAETQYF.

This rearrangement joins TRBV6-5 to TRBJ2-7; perhaps TRBD1 as D (6 bases). In germline, CDR1 is MNHEY, CDR2 SVGAGI. The V gene lost 5 bases and the J gene lost 0 bases, with 11 bases spanning the gap. This CDR3 comprises 14 residues. The CDR3 DNA reads as TGTGCCAGCAGTCGGACAGCCAGCTCCTACGAGCAGTACTTC. It translates to CASSRTASSYEQYF.

This chain connects TRBV2 to TRBJ1-2, with no clear D. Trimming stripped 2 bases from V and 4 bases from J, with 11 bases between. Germline V gene sequence: CDR1 SNHLY, CDR2 FYNNEI. This CDR3 is built from 14 residues. The DNA for the CDR3 is TGTGCCAGCAGTGAACGGCAGGCGACCTATGGCTACACCTTC. Its protein is CASSERQATYGYTF. Full variable domain (remainder filled in from reference TRBV2 and TRBJ1-2): EPEVTQTPSHQVTQMGQEVILRCVPISNHLYFYWYRQILGQKVEFLVSFYNNEISEKSEIFDDQFSVERPDGSNFTLKIRSTKLEDSAMYFCASSERQATYGYTFGSGTRLTVV.

This clone was detected once. The chain couples TRBV11-3 to TRBJ2-3; TRBD2 agrees at 8 bases. J was trimmed by 0 bases and V by 3 bases; bases with no gene match: 5. Germline V gene sequence: CDR1 SGHNT, CDR2 YENEEA. This CDR3 is built from 16 residues. DNA of the CDR3: TGTGCCAGCAGCTTCGGACTAGCCCCCAGCACAGATACGCAGTATTTT. Its translation: CASSFGLAPSTDTQYF.

The genes are TRBV6-1 and TRBJ1-4; 7 bases agree with TRBD1. With 2 bases clipped from V and 10 bases from J, the junction kept 16 bases outside the gene matches. In germline, CDR1 is MNHNS, CDR2 SASEGT. This CDR3 comprises 17 residues. The CDR3 DNA reads as TGTGCCAGCAGTGAATTGGTGGGACAGTTTGTTAGGGGAAAACTGTTTTTT. Its translation: CASSELVGQFVRGKLFF.

As for this clone: Other nucleotide sequences in the sample specify the same CDR3. This chain joins TRBV5-6 and TRBJ1-2; no firm D call. The V gene lost 0 bases and the J gene lost 5 bases, with 8 bases spanning the gap. The germline V gene has CDR1 SGHDT and CDR2 YYEEEE. This CDR3 comprises 13 residues. CDR3 loop: CASSLGRGYGYTF. In DNA, the CDR3 is TGTGCCAGCAGCTTGGGACGAGGGTATGGCTACACCTTC.

The chain couples TRBV4-1 to TRBJ1-4, with TRBD1 matching 8 bases. Germline lookup yields CDR1 MGHRA and CDR2 YSYEKL. The CDR3 contains 20 residues. Trimming removed 5 bases from V and 2 bases from J; junction bases left unmatched: 19. CDR3 loop: CASSLRDSQGARGTNEKLFF. Here the CDR3 DNA reads TGCGCCAGCAGCTTAAGGGATTCGCAGGGGGCACGAGGTACTAATGAAAAACTGTTTTTT.

Details on this clone: Other DNA sequences in the sample encode the same CDR3. This chain connects TRBV27 to TRBJ1-1; 8 bases are shared with TRBD1. Germline-derived CDR1 and CDR2 are MNHEY and SMNVEV (reference sequence). Trimming at V came to 4 bases and at J to 5 bases, leaving 6 bases not matched to a gene. CDR3 length: 14 residues. The CDR3 region is CASSSTDRVTEAFF. The CDR3, as DNA: TGTGCCAGCAGTTCGACGGACAGGGTGACTGAAGCTTTCTTT.

The chain has TRBV7-9 and TRBJ2-1; a weak D match, TRBD1 (5 bases). Per the germline V gene, CDR1 is SEHNR and CDR2 is FQNEAQ (reference sequence). The CDR3 contains 15 residues. Between the trimmed V and J ends, which lost 2 bases and 6 bases, there was a span of 14 bases. The CDR3 nucleotides are TGTGCCAGCAGCTTATGGCAGGGCTGGATCAATGAGCAGTTCTTC. This encodes CASSLWQGWINEQFF.

V usage is TRBV6-5 and J usage is TRBJ1-5; 8 bases are a match to TRBD1. This CDR3 spans 14 amino acids. Germline values: CDR1 MNHEY, CDR2 SVGAGI. Trimming at V came to 4 bases and at J to 6 bases, leaving 5 bases not matched to a gene. The CDR3 here is CASSFQGAAQPQHF. DNA of the CDR3: TGTGCCAGCAGTTTTCAGGGGGCCGCTCAGCCCCAGCATTTT.

The rearrangement links TRBV18 to TRBJ2-2; a possible D gene is TRBD2 (5 bases). Germline V CDR1 and CDR2: KGHSH, LQKENI. The V end was cut by 0 bases, the J end by 1 base, with 6 bases between. The CDR3 has 15 residues. The CDR3 loop reads CASSPPAGNTGELFF. In DNA form, the CDR3 reads TGTGCCAGCTCACCACCCGCGGGGAACACCGGGGAGCTGTTTTTT. Full variable domain (remainder filled in from reference TRBV18 and TRBJ2-2): NAGVMQNPRHLVRRRGQEARLRCSPMKGHSHVYWYRQLPEEGLKFMVYLQKENIIDESGMPKERFSAEFPKEGPSILRIQQVVRGDSAAYFCASSPPAGNTGELFFGEGSRLTVL.

This rearrangement joins TRBV2 to TRBJ1-1; D is possibly TRBD1 (5 bases). Trimming cost V 6 bases and J 7 bases, with 15 bases left between them. Germline CDR1 SNHLY, CDR2 FYNNEI. The CDR3 runs to 13 residues. CDR3 nucleotides: TGTGCCAGCAGGAAAACGACGGGGGATGAAGCTTTCTTT. Its translation is CASRKTTGDEAFF.

The chain uses TRBV19 and TRBJ2-1, with a weak D call TRBD2 (6 bases). This CDR3 spans 15 amino acids. Trimming shortened V by 2 bases and J by 6 bases, and 14 bases separated the two germline ends. Germline lookup yields CDR1 LNHDA and CDR2 SQIVND (reference sequence). The CDR3 DNA sequence: TGTGCCAGTAGTATAATTGGAGGGATCGTCAATGAGCAGTTCTTC. This sequence encodes CASSIIGGIVNEQFF.

The chain combines TRBV30 with TRBJ1-2; tentatively, D is TRBD1 (6 bases). The V end was cut by 8 bases, the J end by 4 bases, with 17 bases between. Germline CDR1 reads GTSNPN; CDR2 reads SVGIG (reference sequence). CDR3 length equals 13 residues. In nucleotides, the CDR3 is TGTGCCAGGGACACCTGGGGCAGCTATGGCTACACCTTC. This sequence encodes CARDTWGSYGYTF.

The chain couples TRBV5-1 to TRBJ1-1; 8 bases are a match to TRBD1. Germline V gives CDR1 SGHRS, CDR2 YFSETQ. The V gene end was trimmed by 4 bases and the J gene end by 1 base; junction bases not matched to a gene: 9. The CDR3 is 16 amino acids. The CDR3 loop is CASSHDRGLPNTEAFF. As DNA, the CDR3 is TGCGCCAGCAGCCACGACAGGGGACTTCCGAACACTGAAGCTTTCTTT. The whole variable domain, filled in from reference TRBV5-1 and TRBJ1-1, reads KAGVTQTPRYLIKTRGQQVTLSCSPISGHRSVSWYQQTPGQGLQFLFEYFSETQRNKGNFPGRFSGRQFSNSRSEMNVSTLELGDSALYLCASSHDRGLPNTEAFFGQGTRLTVV.

V gene TRBV5-1 combines with J gene TRBJ2-3; a weak D match, TRBD1 (6 bases). CDR1 is SGHRS, CDR2 YFSETQ, per germline. The CDR3 contains 16 residues. Trimming cost V 8 bases and J 1 base, with 20 bases left between them. CDR3 sequence reads: CARYHLGRGRTDTQYF. The DNA of the CDR3 is TGCGCCAGATACCACCTGGGCAGGGGCCGCACAGATACGCAGTATTTT.

The chain recombines TRBV18 with TRBJ2-3; 8 bases match TRBD1. The CDR3 totals 15 residues. The V gene's germline CDR1 is KGHSH and CDR2 LQKENI. The V and J ends lost 3 bases and 4 bases, in that order; junction bases with no gene match: 6. CDR3 amino acids: CASSPQGARADTQYF. CDR3 sequence (DNA): TGTGCCAGCTCACCGCAGGGGGCGAGGGCAGATACGCAGTATTTT.

This chain connects TRBV2 to TRBJ1-1, with D possibly being TRBD1 (5 bases). The V end lost 4 bases, the J end lost 3 bases, and 12 bases lay between the germline ends. The germline V gene encodes CDR1 SNHLY and CDR2 FYNNEI. CDR3 length: 14 residues. For the CDR3, the DNA is TGTGCCAGCAGTGCCCTACCGGGGGACACTGAAGCTTTCTTT. Its translation: CASSALPGDTEAFF.

This chain connects TRBV6-1 to TRBJ1-1; no reliable D call. This CDR3 has 12 amino acids. V shed 5 bases and J shed 7 bases, with 11 bases lying between them. Germline V gene sequence: CDR1 MNHNS, CDR2 SASEGT. Written as DNA, the CDR3 is TGTGCCAGCAGTTCGCGCTCCCATGAAGCTTTCTTT. Its protein is CASSSRSHEAFF.

The chain recombines TRBV5-1 with TRBJ2-2; D gene ambiguous. The CDR3 covers 15 residues. CDR1 is SGHRS and CDR2 is YFSETQ in the germline V gene. V gave up 4 bases and J gave up 4 bases, with 14 bases separating them. The CDR3 sequence is CASSPAYWATGELFF. The CDR3 nucleotides read TGCGCCAGCAGCCCCGCTTATTGGGCCACCGGGGAGCTGTTTTTT.

This sequence joins TRBV6-5 and TRBJ1-2; TRBD1 might be the D (6 bases). Germline V gives CDR1 MNHEY, CDR2 SVGAGI. V was pared by 0 bases and J by 7 bases, with 15 bases between. The CDR3 contains 15 residues. The CDR3 nucleotides read TGTGCCAGCAGTTACTCGAGACGGGGGGCGCGTGGCTACACCTTC. It is translated as CASSYSRRGARGYTF.

The rearrangement links TRBV2 to TRBJ1-5; no definite D call. Between the trimmed V and J ends, which lost 5 bases and 4 bases, there was a span of 12 bases. Per the germline V gene, CDR1 is SNHLY and CDR2 is FYNNEI. The CDR3 sequence is 14 residues long. The CDR3, as DNA: TGTGCCAGCAGTTTCCCGCGGGAGAATCAGCCCCAGCATTTT. It codes for CASSFPRENQPQHF.

This clone was seen more than once but under ten times. The V call is TRBV6-6, the J call TRBJ1-1; D is uncertain. Trimming stripped 7 bases from V and 1 base from J, with 10 bases between. This CDR3 comprises 13 residues. Germline lookup yields CDR1 MNHNY and CDR2 SVGAGI (reference sequence). The CDR3 DNA sequence: TGTGCCAGCAAAAGCCTAGGGAACACTGAAGCTTTCTTT. Translating it yields CASKSLGNTEAFF.

This sequence joins TRBV2 and TRBJ2-1; maybe TRBD2 (5 bases). Germline V gene sequence: CDR1 SNHLY, CDR2 FYNNEI. This CDR3 is 15 amino acids long. The ends were cut back, 5 bases at V and 0 bases at J, with 11 bases in the middle. The CDR3 DNA sequence: TGTGCCAGCAGTCAAATGGGGAGCTCCTACAATGAGCAGTTCTTC. Its translation: CASSQMGSSYNEQFF.

The chain carries TRBV21-1 and TRBJ1-6. TRBV21-1 is given as a pseudogene. The CDR3 is 14 amino acids. The DNA of the CDR3 is TGTGCCAGCAGCAAAGAGGCGGGGAATTCACCCCTCCACTTT. As protein: CASSKEAGNSPLHF.